The present T cell receptor (beta chain) was sequenced within a study of cytomegalovirus exposure and HLA in healthy donors (dated by TCRdb to the late 2010s). About the investigation overall: An earlier analysis of roughly 500 of the donors reported 250 to 300 Gb of sequence data and approximately 120 million unique TCR beta sequences obtained from about 179 million T cells. An early release covering roughly 640 HLA-typed donors comprised about 310 gigabases of sequencing data and approximately 80 million unique TCR sequences. Among the roughly 400 genotyped donors, under 90% belonged to the genetic ancestry cluster associated with self-reported Caucasian donors. The aim of the study was to test whether cataloging public T cell receptors could identify signatures of past pathogen exposure. The study profiled the T cell repertoires of more than 500 subjects by immunosequencing and related them to cytomegalovirus serostatus. Along with the roughly 670-subject first cohort, a separate validation cohort of over a hundred different subjects was used. High-throughput TCR immunosequencing, statistical association of individual TCRs with disease status, and machine learning were combined to predict cytomegalovirus infection status. A later analysis re-analyzed previously published TCR beta repertoires from about 730 donors and added high-resolution HLA genotyping to study TCR occurrence patterns. Rather than using new phenotypic data, the later analysis identified candidate immune exposures from TCR beta sequences and from how often those sequences occurred across donors. To decide whether each TCR beta V gene segment behaved as functional or pseudogenic, an earlier analysis of some 540 of the donors relied on high-throughput TCR beta sequencing. Donor age, sex, ethnicity and CMV serostatus were collected together with the repertoire data. Genome-wide SNP genotypes for about three fifths of the roughly 700 donors were used in a later genetic analysis, which treated that subset as a discovery cohort. Every discovery cohort repertoire had been produced on one sequencing platform. Class I and class II HLA loci were covered by the typing at four-digit resolution. The number of typed donors differed by locus: about 620-640 for A, B, C, DRB1 and DQB1; 522 for DQA1; approximately 610 for DPA1; and roughly 450 for DPB1. Because of strong linkage in the cohort, roughly five DR-DQ haplotypes were treated as single units for association and clustering. Among roughly 370 genotyped donors of the cohort, an average of approximately 230,000 unique TCR beta nucleotide sequences were sequenced per donor, around 20% of them non-productive. Findings and caveats that apply to the study as a whole: It was suggested by the authors that the approach could potentially be generalized to other disease states and immunological phenotypes. A few of the identified cytomegalovirus-associated TCR beta chains were confirmed in vitro to be specific for cytomegalovirus antigens. Correlated functional status among segregating V segments might reflect linkage disequilibrium, but an unknown experimental factor could not be ruled out. In both the original and validation cohorts, the classifier was reported to diagnose cytomegalovirus status with high specificity and sensitivity. Immune exposure information for the cohort was limited to CMV serostatus. Approximately 16 rarely observed V segments, including chromosome 9 orphons, were excluded from the earlier analysis of about 610 of the donors because counts were too low. In a later analysis, HLA-associated TCR beta chains were found to be more clonally expanded and to have lower generation probabilities than equally common non-associated chains. A group of highly shared sequence variants was considered likely to be a technical artifact of the sequencing pipeline. When HLA alleles, especially DR and DQ, strongly co-occurred, attributing TCR associations to individual alleles was difficult. Some IMGT-functional V segments, including TRBV6-2 and TRBV6-3, could not be distinguished by the 87-base-pair reads and were therefore excluded. In a later genetic analysis, fewer N-insertions in productive TCRs were reported among donors in an Asian-associated ancestry cluster than the 666-donor mean. Presence/absence analyses assumed roughly uniform sequencing depth across donors, an assumption that may not hold. In a later analysis, TCR association rates were found to vary across HLA loci, with the most associated TCRs seen for DRB1 alleles and the fewest for HLA-C alleles. The study listed 150 to 200 TCR beta chains as associated with cytomegalovirus. Because some donors lacked HLA typing at each locus, the association tests relied only on the typed subset. According to a later analysis, parvovirus B19, influenza, CMV and Epstein-Barr virus appeared linked to several top co-occurrence clusters. An association between a missense DCLRE1C variant and V-gene and J-gene trimming of TCR beta chains was found in a later genetic analysis and replicated in an independent cohort. A later analysis associated 15,000 to 20,000 TCR beta sequences with specific HLA alleles at a false discovery rate of 0.05. Across donors, most TCR sequences were observed very rarely, whereas some public TCRs were present in many individuals. This cohort had only TCR beta chains sequenced, and the lack of alpha or paired-chain data limited which features could be detected. In an earlier analysis of 587 of the donors, most TCR beta V segments appeared in productive rearrangements about 87% or about 30% of the time, broadly matching IMGT annotations. A further reported finding was that TCR beta sequences accurately predicted the HLA-A and HLA-B alleles for most subjects in the first cohort. In a later analysis, most CMV-associated TCR beta chains were found to appear HLA-restricted, with HLA associations seemingly driven largely by CMV exposure.

The cohort was made up of approximately 700 healthy bone marrow donors. All cohort members were sampled while nominally healthy, although unrecorded immune exposures were likely present. The donor tested CMV seropositive, placing the donor among the 289 seropositive members of the cohort. A peripheral blood sample was collected from each donor, and TCR beta sequencing was performed on peripheral blood mononuclear cells. The Qiagen DNeasy Blood Extraction Kit was used to extract genomic DNA from the blood cell samples. The library was produced with the immunoSEQ multiplex PCR assay. A mixture of 60 forward primers for TCR Vbeta segments and 13 reverse primers for TCR Jbeta segments was used in the multiplex PCR. Amplification of the CDR3 region of rearranged TCR beta genes was performed with a multiplex PCR assay on genomic DNA. Amplified TCR beta libraries were sequenced as 87-base-pair reads on the Illumina HiSeq System. The study's processing was this. In a later analysis, some 80 million unique TCR beta chains were counted across the roughly 610 repertoires, and roughly 11 million of these chains were shared by at least two donors. A nearest-neighbor algorithm error-corrected the raw reads and collapsed the reads into unique sequences, merging closely related sequences to remove PCR and sequencing errors. To assign V, D and J gene segments, CDR3 sequences were aligned to IMGT reference sequences. Each retained sequence needed at least a six-nucleotide match to both a V gene segment and a J gene segment. A rearrangement was called productive if the CDR3 had no stop codons and remained in frame with V and J, and every other rearrangement was called non-productive. Following IMGT convention, CDR3 was defined as the stretch from the second conserved V-encoded cysteine to the conserved J-encoded phenylalanine. Sequences without an unambiguous match to a single V gene segment were excluded from the earlier analysis of about 600 of the donors. An earlier analysis of 587 of the donors classified V segments as functional when productive rearrangements were above 56.7% and as segregating when the standard deviation between donors was above 5%. A statistical classification framework was built to diagnose cytomegalovirus status from the catalog of TCR beta chain sequences. A later analysis assigned V and J genes by comparing TCR nucleotide sequences with IMGT/GENE-DB human TR gene sequences. The TCRdist pipeline was used in a later analysis to assign CDR3 sequences and most-parsimonious VDJ recombination scenarios. A later analysis defined each TCR beta chain by its CDR3 amino acid sequence plus V-gene family, and excluded reads lacking a unique V-gene family. A later analysis removed over 500 highly shared, low-generation-probability nucleotide sequences to deal with suspected cross-contamination and a sequencing artifact. In a later analysis, a clonal expansion index for each public chain was calculated from normalized within-repertoire ranks of inferred template counts. A later analysis computed generation probabilities with a VDJ recombination model fitted to out-of-frame rearrangements, and checked the results against IGoR. In a later analysis, hypergeometric tests were used to score TCR-TCR, TCR-HLA and TCR-CMV co-occurrence, with a repertoire-size bias correction applied to TCR pairs. False discovery rates were estimated in a later analysis by permuting HLA or CMV assignments 20 times. In a later analysis, co-occurring TCRs were grouped using DBSCAN, with TCRdist sequence similarity added in when clustering inside HLA-allele-positive subsets. Co-occurrence clustering excluded repertoires with fewer than 30,000 or more than 120,000 public chains, plus five with anomalous nucleotide sharing. TCRdb limited this immuneACCESS table to in-frame rearrangements with V and J called. A share of clones is missing; checked studies link under half to unresolved V genes, and the rest is unexplained. V and J calls and clone size are as listed in that table; D and trimming were resolved from the DNA. The table for this sample lists approximately 40,000 clones; 75% to 90% of them were counted only once. Of the sample, 10% to 12% is held by the ten largest clones.

Germline trimming: 5 bases from V, 8 bases from J; junction bases outside gene matches: 5. The CDR3 holds 12 amino acids from the cysteine to the phenylalanine. This entry keeps only the CDR3 DNA: 36 bases, framed from base 1. The CDR1 and CDR2 encoded by the germline V gene are MNHEY and SVGAGI. Points on this clone: Its target antigen remains unknown. Per-nucleotide qualities are absent, and no much larger clonotype sits a single base away.

The material sequenced was PBMCs. The source of this sequence is a woman aged 40 to 49 in good health and CMV-seropositive. The sequence links TRBV6-5 to TRBJ1-2, and 7 junction bases match TRBD1. Here is the DNA: TGTGCCAGCAGTGCCCGGGACAGAGGCTACACCTTC. It translates as CASSARDRGYTF.